The 12 T cell receptor beta chains below come from one sample, sequenced in a study of Graves' ophthalmopathy and Graves' hyperthyroidism. The study amplified TCR beta CDR3 regions using RNA transcripts. RT-PCR in the first round used HTBI primers; a second-round multiplex PCR followed. TCRdb ran MiXCR on the multiplex PCR reads and lists one entry per CDR3 protein. The top ten hold roughly 7% of the sample, which has a few hundred thousand distinct CDR3 sequences, less than 20% seen once. Sequenced sample: peripheral blood. These receptors came from a woman between 18 and 29 years old with stable Graves' hyperthyroidism.

At least ten counts were recorded for this clonotype. The chain links TRBV20-1 to TRBJ1-1; perhaps TRBD1 as D (6 bases). The length of the CDR3 is 15 residues. Germline V lookup: CDR1 DFQATT, CDR2 SNEGSKA (reference sequence). Trimming took off 2 bases at V and 4 bases at J, with 17 bases between the two ends. The chain's CDR3 is CSARSRSGGPTEAFF. The CDR3 DNA follows: TGCAGTGCTAGATCTCGGTCGGGGGGGCCCACTGAAGCTTTCTTT.

This clonotype was recorded many times. The J gene is TRBJ2-7, the V gene TRBV20-1; 12 bases map to TRBD2. Germline CDR1 reads DFQATT; CDR2 reads SNEGSKA (reference sequence). The CDR3 contains 15 residues. V shed 0 bases and J 4 bases; nucleotides not matched to a gene: 4. CDR3 in amino acids: CSARDLAGGRYEQYF. Written as DNA, the CDR3 is TGCAGTGCTAGAGATCTAGCGGGGGGGCGATACGAGCAGTACTTC.

This clonotype has ten or more counts. As DNA, the CDR3 is TGCAGTGCTAGCGATTGGGGGGACTATGGCTACACCTTC. It specifies CSASDWGDYGYTF. J is TRBJ1-2 and V is TRBV20-1, with D maybe TRBD1 (5 bases). The V gene's germline CDR1 is DFQATT and CDR2 SNEGSKA (reference sequence). Trimming took 3 bases from V and 3 from J, leaving 11 bases between them. The CDR3 is made up of 13 amino acids.

The sample holds many counts of this clonotype. The chain couples TRBV6-5 to TRBJ1-5; TRBD1 aligns across 8 bases. After removal of 2 bases from V and 1 base from J, the junction contained 7 bases not matched to a gene. The CDR3 spans 17 residues. The germline CDR1 and CDR2 sequences are MNHEY and SVGAGI. DNA for the CDR3: TGTGCCAGCAGTTACCCTGGACAGGGATGGAGCAATCAGCCCCAGCATTTT. It codes for CASSYPGQGWSNQPQHF.

This clonotype was detected ten times or more. V usage is TRBV11-3 and J usage is TRBJ2-5, with TRBD1 as a possible D gene (6 bases). Germline lookup yields CDR1 SGHNT and CDR2 YENEEA. V was shortened by 5 bases and J by 5 bases, with 18 bases between the two germline ends. This CDR3 contains 15 residues. The CDR3 nucleotides are TGTGCCAGCAGCCCCGGGACATCGCAGTGGGAGACCCAGTACTTC. Its translation is CASSPGTSQWETQYF.

Many counts were recorded for this clonotype. V is TRBV11-2 and J is TRBJ1-6; tentatively, D is TRBD1 (6 bases). The CDR3 runs 16 residues. In germline, CDR1 is SGHAT, CDR2 FQNNGV. The germline V and J ends were trimmed by 3 bases and 9 bases, with 18 bases remaining between them. In nucleotides, the CDR3 is TGTGCCAGCAGCTTCAGCGGGGGCGGAATAGCTTCACCCCTCCACTTT. As protein: CASSFSGGGIASPLHF.

This clonotype was seen more than once but under ten times. This chain links TRBV2 with TRBJ2-2; D is unresolved. Trimming cost V 4 bases and J 1 base, with 7 bases left between them. The CDR3 is 14 amino acids. Germline lookup yields CDR1 SNHLY and CDR2 FYNNEI. Written as DNA, the CDR3 is TGTGCCAGCAGTGGTGACATGAACACCGGGGAGCTGTTTTTT. Its translation is CASSGDMNTGELFF.

This chain connects TRBV7-2 to TRBJ2-2; D is uncertain. The CDR3 is 15 residues long. Trimming cost V 0 bases and J 1 base, with 6 bases left between them. Germline V lookup: CDR1 SGHTA, CDR2 FQGNSA. The CDR3 protein is CASSLARRNTGELFF. The DNA for the CDR3 is TGTGCCAGCAGCTTAGCCAGGAGGAACACCGGGGAGCTGTTTTTT.

This clonotype was found many times. J is TRBJ2-7 and V is TRBV4-1; D is undetermined. V lost 0 bases and J 3 bases, leaving 18 bases between the germline ends. This CDR3 is built from 17 residues. CDR1 and CDR2 (germline): MGHRA, YSYEKL. The CDR3 sequence: CASSQDLVGPVFYEQYF. CDR3 DNA: TGCGCCAGCAGCCAAGATCTTGTCGGGCCTGTGTTCTACGAGCAGTACTTC.

This clonotype was counted many times. The chain couples TRBV19 to TRBJ2-7; 7 positions agree with TRBD1. V was clipped by 3 bases and J by 7 bases; unmatched bases: 9. Germline CDR1 reads LNHDA; CDR2 reads SQIVND (reference sequence). The CDR3 has 14 residues. CDR3 amino acids: CASSIYTGAREQYF. The CDR3 DNA reads TGTGCCAGTAGTATTTACACAGGGGCACGGGAGCAGTACTTC.

This clonotype was detected many times. The chain is built from TRBV19 and TRBJ2-5, with D unclear. The CDR3 has 14 amino acids. The V end lost 1 base, the J end lost 3 bases, and 9 bases lay between the germline ends. Germline V gene data show CDR1 as LNHDA and CDR2 as SQIVND (reference sequence). The CDR3 bases are TGTGCCAGTAGTATAGTCTGGTCAGAAGAGACCCAGTACTTC. It yields the protein CASSIVWSEETQYF.

This clonotype was counted ten times or more. The junction departs from the called germline gene at one end, perhaps through a read error. This chain joins TRBV3-1 and TRBJ1-1; 10 nucleotides line up with TRBD1. The germline V gene encodes CDR1 LGHDT and CDR2 YNNKEL (reference sequence). There are 16 residues in the CDR3. The CDR3 region has the DNA TGTGCCAGCAGCCAGAATCCGGGACAGGGGAACCCTGAAGCTTTCTTT. The encoded protein is CASSQNPGQGNPEAFF.